A selection of T cell receptor beta chains follows, all from one sample in a study of shared T cell receptors in the human thymus. Sequencing was performed with immunoSEQ multiplex PCR; in TCRdb, only in-frame clones are kept and a portion is missing. The sample includes hundreds of thousands of clones, around 87% of them seen just once. The data also belong to a second study, concerning human thymus T cells.

The source material was thymocytes. The receptors come from a boy in the first two years of life with a congenital heart defect. The CDR3 runs from the conserved cysteine through the conserved F or W. A D gene is named only where the DNA matches it firmly. Rows may omit the clone size; those that give it use once, few, many or a size class.

v_gene: TRBV18; abundance: once; j_gene: TRBJ2-2; d_gene: TRBD1; CDR3nt: TGTGCCAGCTCACTCGGGACAGGGGAAACCGGGGAGCTGTTTTTT; CDR3aa: CASSLGTGETGELFF
v_gene: TRBV4-1; abundance: NA; j_gene: TRBJ2-6; d_gene: TRBD2; CDR3nt: TGCGCCAGCAGCCAAGAAGGACTAGCGGTGGTCTCTGGGGCCAACGTCCTGACTTTC; CDR3aa: CASSQEGLAVVSGANVLTF
v_gene: TRBV5-1; abundance: NA; j_gene: TRBJ2-1; d_gene: TRBD2; CDR3nt: TGCGCCAGCAGCTTCAAGCCTAGCGGGAGGTTGAAGAATGAGCAGTTCTTC; CDR3aa: CASSFKPSGRLKNEQFF
v_gene: TRBV4-2; abundance: NA; j_gene: TRBJ2-2; d_gene: TRBD2; CDR3nt: TGTGCCAGCAGCCAAGCTTACGGACTAGCGGGGATTACCGGGGAGCTGTTTTTT; CDR3aa: CASSQAYGLAGITGELFF
v_gene: TRBV14; abundance: few; j_gene: TRBJ2-7; d_gene: TRBD1; CDR3nt: TGTGCCAGCAGCCAAGGACGGGAATGGGACAGGGACACCTACGAGCAGTACTTC; CDR3aa: CASSQGREWDRDTYEQYF
v_gene: TRBV6-4; abundance: few; j_gene: TRBJ2-7; d_gene: NA; CDR3nt: TGTGCCAGCAGTGAGCCCAGGCCACATATCAACTACGAGCAGTACTTC; CDR3aa: CASSEPRPHINYEQYF
v_gene: TRBV7-3; abundance: NA; j_gene: TRBJ2-2; d_gene: NA; CDR3nt: TGTGCCAGCAGCTTTGAGGGGGATACCGGGGAGCTGTTTTTT; CDR3aa: CASSFEGDTGELFF
v_gene: TRBV5-1; abundance: NA; j_gene: TRBJ1-2; d_gene: NA; CDR3nt: TGCGCCACCTCACAGGGCTATGGCTACACCTTC; CDR3aa: CATSQGYGYTF
v_gene: TRBV6-6; abundance: NA; j_gene: TRBJ2-7; d_gene: TRBD1; CDR3nt: TGTGCCAGCAACCCCGGGACAGGGGCATACGAGCAGTACTTC; CDR3aa: CASNPGTGAYEQYF
v_gene: TRBV6-1; abundance: NA; j_gene: TRBJ1-2; d_gene: NA; CDR3nt: TGTGCCAGCAACCGGGAAGGGGGCTACACCTTC; CDR3aa: CASNREGGYTF
v_gene: TRBV15; abundance: NA; j_gene: TRBJ2-5; d_gene: TRBD1; CDR3nt: TGTGCCACCAGCACCGGGACAGGGGGCCAAGAGACCCAGTACTTC; CDR3aa: CATSTGTGGQETQYF
v_gene: TRBV29-1; abundance: NA; j_gene: TRBJ2-1; d_gene: TRBD2; CDR3nt: TGCAGCGCCCCGAGGGGCGGGAGGGATAACAATGAGCAGTTCTTC; CDR3aa: CSAPRGGRDNNEQFF
v_gene: TRBV11-2; abundance: NA; j_gene: TRBJ1-4; d_gene: TRBD1; CDR3nt: TGTGCCAGCAGCTTAGCAGGGGGCAATGAAAAACTGTTTTTT; CDR3aa: CASSLAGGNEKLFF
v_gene: TRBV4-1; abundance: NA; j_gene: TRBJ1-4; d_gene: TRBD1; CDR3nt: TGCGCCAGCAGCCAAGATGACGGACAGGTATTTTGGAAACTGTTTTTT; CDR3aa: CASSQDDGQVFWKLFF
v_gene: TRBV28; abundance: NA; j_gene: TRBJ2-6; d_gene: TRBD2; CDR3nt: TGTGCCAGCAGCTCTACTAGCGGGGCGGTCTCTGGGGCCAACGTCCTGACTTTC; CDR3aa: CASSSTSGAVSGANVLTF
v_gene: TRBV11-1; abundance: NA; j_gene: TRBJ2-5; d_gene: TRBD1; CDR3nt: TGTGCCAGCAGCCAAGATCGGCCGGGACAGCAAGAGACCCAGTACTTC; CDR3aa: CASSQDRPGQQETQYF
v_gene: TRBV29-1; abundance: NA; j_gene: TRBJ2-2; d_gene: NA; CDR3nt: TGCAGCGTTGAAGACCCGACAGCCCTGGAGGGCGGGGAGCTGTTTTTT; CDR3aa: CSVEDPTALEGGELFF
v_gene: TRBV28; abundance: NA; j_gene: TRBJ2-7; d_gene: TRBD2; CDR3nt: TGTGCCAGCAGTCAGACTAGCGGGAGGGATTTTTACATTGCTTGCGAGCAGTACTTC; CDR3aa: CASSQTSGRDFYIACEQYF
v_gene: TRBV7-3; abundance: NA; j_gene: TRBJ2-2; d_gene: TRBD1; CDR3nt: TGTGCCAGCAGCTCGCTATCCGGGACAGGTAAACCAGCGAACACCGGGGAGCTGTTTTTT; CDR3aa: CASSSLSGTGKPANTGELFF
v_gene: TRBV5-1; abundance: NA; j_gene: TRBJ1-2; d_gene: NA; CDR3nt: TGCGCCAGCAGCTTGTGCCCCGGGAATGGCTACACCTTC; CDR3aa: CASSLCPGNGYTF
v_gene: TRBV29-1; abundance: NA; j_gene: TRBJ2-5; d_gene: NA; CDR3nt: TGCAGCGTCAGACCGACGGTTGGAGAGGAGACCCAGTACTTC; CDR3aa: CSVRPTVGEETQYF
v_gene: TRBV7-2; abundance: NA; j_gene: TRBJ1-5; d_gene: TRBD1; CDR3nt: TGTGCCAGCAGCTTAGGACAGGGGGCAGGTCAGCCCCAGCATTTT; CDR3aa: CASSLGQGAGQPQHF
v_gene: TRBV6-7; abundance: once; j_gene: TRBJ1-5; d_gene: NA; CDR3nt: TGTGCCAGCAGTTACTGGGCTGAGTTCCGCAATCAGCCCCAGCATTTT; CDR3aa: CASSYWAEFRNQPQHF